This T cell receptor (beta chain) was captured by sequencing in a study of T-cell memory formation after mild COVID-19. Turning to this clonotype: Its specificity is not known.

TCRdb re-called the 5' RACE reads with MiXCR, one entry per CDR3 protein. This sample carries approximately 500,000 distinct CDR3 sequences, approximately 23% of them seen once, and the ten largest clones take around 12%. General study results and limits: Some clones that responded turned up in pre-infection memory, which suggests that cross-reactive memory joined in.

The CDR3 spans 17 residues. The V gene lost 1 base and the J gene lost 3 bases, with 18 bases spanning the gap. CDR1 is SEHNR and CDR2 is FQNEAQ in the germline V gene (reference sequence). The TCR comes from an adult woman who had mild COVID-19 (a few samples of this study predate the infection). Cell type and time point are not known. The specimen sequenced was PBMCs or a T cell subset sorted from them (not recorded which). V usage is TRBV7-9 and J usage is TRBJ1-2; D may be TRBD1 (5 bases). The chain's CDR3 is CASSLVGVYVMHYGYTF. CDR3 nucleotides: TGTGCCAGCAGCTTAGTGGGGGTATACGTTATGCACTATGGCTACACCTTC.